These 12 T cell receptor beta chains originate from one sample sequenced in a study of early T cells in non-severe SARS-CoV-2 infection. MiXCR was run by TCRdb on the 5' RACE reads, yielding one entry per CDR3 protein. This sample carries over 55,000 distinct CDR3 sequences, around 13% of them seen once, and the ten largest clones take about 3.1%. The sequenced material came from whole blood. These receptors all stem from an adult who was a healthcare worker with PCR-confirmed SARS-CoV-2 infection or an uninfected control (not recorded which).

This clonotype was observed many times. This chain connects TRBV5-1 to TRBJ2-3; TRBD2 agrees at 8 bases. Germline V CDR1 and CDR2: SGHRS, YFSETQ. J was trimmed by 2 bases and V by 3 bases; bases with no gene match: 5. The CDR3 contains 15 residues. The CDR3 loop reads CASSSGGADTDTQYF. The DNA of the CDR3 is TGCGCCAGCAGCTCCGGGGGGGCTGACACAGATACGCAGTATTTT.

This clonotype has more than one count but fewer than ten. The chain recombines TRBV7-9 with TRBJ2-2; D gene uncertain. This CDR3 has 14 amino acids. Per the germline V gene, CDR1 is SEHNR and CDR2 is FQNEAQ (reference sequence). V shed 4 bases and J shed 1 base, with 7 bases lying between them. CDR3 amino acids: CASSYLVNTGELFF. The DNA of the CDR3 is TGTGCCAGCAGCTACTTGGTGAACACCGGGGAGCTGTTTTTT.

The V call is TRBV7-6, the J call TRBJ2-2; no clear D. Germline CDR1 reads SGHVS; CDR2 reads FNYEAQ. V was shortened by 0 bases and J by 1 base, with 12 bases between the two germline ends. The CDR3 covers 17 residues. This CDR3 is CASSLAHRSQNTGELFF. As DNA, the CDR3 is TGTGCCAGCAGCTTAGCCCACAGAAGCCAGAACACCGGGGAGCTGTTTTTT. Complete variable domain (other parts from reference TRBV7-6 and TRBJ2-2): GAGVSQSPRYKVTKRGQDVALRCDPISGHVSLYWYRQALGQGPEFLTYFNYEAQQDKSGLPNDRFSAERPEGSISTLTIQRTEQRDSAMYRCASSLAHRSQNTGELFFGEGSRLTVL.

Ten or more counts support this clonotype. CDR3 sequence reads: CAISDGTAQNTEAFF. The CDR3 bases are TGTGCCATCAGTGATGGTACAGCTCAGAACACTGAAGCTTTCTTT. This chain joins TRBV10-3 and TRBJ1-1; D not certain. The germline gives CDR1 ENHRY, CDR2 SYGVKD. The V end lost 3 bases, the J end lost 1 base, and 12 bases lay between the germline ends. There are 15 residues in the CDR3.

This clonotype was seen ten or more times. The chain carries TRBV7-3 and TRBJ2-7; 12 bases match TRBD2. The CDR3 is 15 amino acids. Germline values: CDR1 SGHTA, CDR2 FQGTGA. The V and J ends lost 5 bases and 7 bases, in that order; junction bases with no gene match: 9. The CDR3 nucleotides read TGTGCCAGCAGCCGAAGACTAGCGGGAGTTGGGGAGCAGTACTTC. It codes for CASSRRLAGVGEQYF.

This clonotype showed up many times. The V and J genes are TRBV16 and TRBJ1-6; D call uncertain. CDR1 and CDR2 from the germline V gene are KGHSY and FQNENV. This CDR3 region has 16 residues. The V and J ends lost 1 base and 3 bases respectively, with 10 bases between them. The CDR3 here is CASSQLGSNYNSPLHF. CDR3 bases: TGTGCCAGCAGCCAATTAGGCAGCAACTATAATTCACCCCTCCACTTT.

This clonotype was recorded many times. This chain connects TRBV10-3 to TRBJ2-3; 8 nucleotides match TRBD2. V trimming: 4 bases; J trimming: 3 bases; junction bases outside the gene matches: 6. CDR3 length equals 15 residues. Germline values: CDR1 ENHRY, CDR2 SYGVKD. The CDR3 here is CAISGAGVRTDTQYF. The CDR3 DNA reads TGTGCCATCAGTGGAGCGGGAGTAAGAACAGATACGCAGTATTTT.

There are many counts of this clonotype. The chain links TRBV29-1 to TRBJ2-6, with D unresolved. V was pared by 5 bases and J by 4 bases, with 6 bases between. This CDR3 has 12 amino acids. Germline V gene data show CDR1 as SQVTM and CDR2 as ANQGSEA. CDR3 bases: TGCAGCGTTTTTGCCGGGGCCAACGTCCTGACTTTC. The encoded protein is CSVFAGANVLTF.

This clonotype has at least ten counts. The chain has TRBV7-2 and TRBJ2-5, with 10 positions matching TRBD1. This CDR3 has 15 amino acids. Germline-derived CDR1 and CDR2 are SGHTA and FQGNSA. Trimming removed 5 bases from V and 3 bases from J; junction bases left unmatched: 6. CDR3: CASSRQGATKETQYF. CDR3 in DNA: TGTGCCAGCAGCCGACAGGGGGCAACGAAAGAGACCCAGTACTTC. Drawing the rest from reference TRBV7-2 and TRBJ2-5, the complete variable domain is GAGVSQSPSNKVTEKGKDVELRCDPISGHTALYWYRQSLGQGLEFLIYFQGNSAPDKSGLPSDRFSAERTGGSVSTLTIQRTQQEDSAVYLCASSRQGATKETQYFGPGTRLLVL.

In this sample, this clonotype turned up many times. The chain couples TRBV12-3 or TRBV12-4 to TRBJ2-1; 9 bases align to TRBD1. The CDR3 consists of 16 residues. V dropped 5 bases and J dropped 1; count of bases not matched to a gene: 6. DNA of the CDR3: TGTGCCAGCAGTCCACAGGGGGCTAGGTCCTACAATGAGCAGTTCTTC. This translates into CASSPQGARSYNEQFF.

The V and J genes are TRBV19 and TRBJ2-6; D ambiguous. The V end was cut by 8 bases, the J end by 1 base, with 21 bases between. The CDR3 loop spans 18 amino acids. CDR1 and CDR2 from the germline V gene are LNHDA and SQIVND (reference sequence). The CDR3 region has the DNA TGTGCCAGTCGAATGACTGGACGCACTTATTCTGGGGCCAACGTCCTGACTTTC. The encoded protein is CASRMTGRTYSGANVLTF.

This clonotype was counted at least ten times. Written as DNA, the CDR3 is TGTGCCAGCAGCTTAGGGAGGACGCTCCAAGAGACCCAGTACTTC. This encodes CASSLGRTLQETQYF. The J gene is TRBJ2-5, the V gene TRBV7-9; D perhaps matches TRBD2 (5 bases). This CDR3 has 15 amino acids. Trimming left V 1 base short and J 1 base short, with 10 bases between. Germline values: CDR1 SEHNR, CDR2 FQNEAQ (reference sequence).